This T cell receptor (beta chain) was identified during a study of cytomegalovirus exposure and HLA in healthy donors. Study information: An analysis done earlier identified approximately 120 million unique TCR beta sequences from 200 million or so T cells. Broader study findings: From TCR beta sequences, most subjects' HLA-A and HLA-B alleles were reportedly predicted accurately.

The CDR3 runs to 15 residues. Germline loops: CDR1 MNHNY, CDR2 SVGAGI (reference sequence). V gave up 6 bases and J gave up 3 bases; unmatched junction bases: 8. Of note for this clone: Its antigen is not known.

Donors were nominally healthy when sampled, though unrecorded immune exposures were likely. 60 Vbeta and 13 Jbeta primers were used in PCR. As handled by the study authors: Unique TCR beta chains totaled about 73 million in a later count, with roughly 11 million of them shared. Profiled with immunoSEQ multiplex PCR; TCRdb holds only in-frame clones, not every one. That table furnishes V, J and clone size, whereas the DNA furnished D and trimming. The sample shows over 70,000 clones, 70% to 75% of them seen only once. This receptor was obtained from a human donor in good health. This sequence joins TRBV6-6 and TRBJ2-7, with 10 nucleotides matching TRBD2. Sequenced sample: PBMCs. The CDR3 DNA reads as TGTGCCAGCAGAGAGAAGACTAGCGGGTACTACGAGCAGTACTTC. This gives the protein CASREKTSGYYEQYF.